Given below is one TCR beta chain in context. The data belong to a study of T cell changes during pregnancy in multiple sclerosis. The assay was immunoSEQ multiplex PCR, and TCRdb's table has in-frame clones only and misses some. The sample lists about 70,000 clones, over 90% occurring once. The material was CD4+ T cells from peripheral blood mononuclear cells, obtained after pregnancy. This receptor was taken from a female donor with multiple sclerosis, enrolled in a pregnancy study.

CDR3 in amino acids: CASSPETGPASPLHF. Here the CDR3 DNA reads TGTGCCAGCAGCCCCGAAACAGGTCCCGCTTCACCCCTCCACTTT. The V and J genes are TRBV9 and TRBJ1-6; D might be TRBD1 (5 bases). Trimming took off 4 bases at V and 9 bases at J, with 17 bases between the two ends. Germline CDR1 is SGDLS and CDR2 is YYNGEE. This CDR3 is built from 15 residues.